This T cell receptor (beta chain) was captured in a study of blood T cell repertoires in COVID-19. The table came from immunoSEQ multiplex PCR; TCRdb's copy has only in-frame clones and leaves some out. Among under 200,000 clones listed, about 89% were seen once. The participants were between about 18 and 90 years old and came from about two dozen US areas. CDR3 length equals 13 residues. The rearrangement joins TRBV21-1 to TRBJ2-1; TRBD2, the table's D call, lacks a check against the DNA. TRBV21-1 counts as a pseudogene. The sequence was obtained from a young woman who had recovered from COVID-19. The specimen sequenced was PBMCs or T cells enriched from blood (not recorded which). The CDR3 reads CAGGREGSGEQFF. The CDR3 nucleotides read TGTGCCGGCGGAAGGGAGGGGTCGGGTGAGCAGTTCTTC.